A single sample gave rise to the 30 T cell receptor beta chains below, sequenced in a study of neurological immune-mediated disorders. Using its own MiXCR run on the 5' RACE reads, TCRdb lists one record per CDR3 protein. The sample lists about 20,000 distinct CDR3 sequences; less than 3.5% were seen once. The sequencing input was PBMCs. These TCRs come from a woman between 18 and 29 years old with multiple sclerosis.

This clonotype was observed at least ten times. This chain links TRBV7-8 with TRBJ2-7, with D perhaps TRBD2 (6 bases). In germline, CDR1 is SGHVS, CDR2 FQNEAQ. V lost 5 bases, J lost 2 bases, and 16 bases lay in between. The CDR3 consists of 15 residues. The CDR3 DNA is TGTGCCAGCAGCACGGATTCGGGACTGGCCTACGAGCAGTACTTC. As protein: CASSTDSGLAYEQYF.

This clonotype was counted ten times or more. The chain uses TRBV20-1 and TRBJ2-3; D uncertain. Trimming pared 3 bases from V and 6 bases from J, leaving 19 bases between. The V gene's germline CDR1 is DFQATT and CDR2 SNEGSKA (reference sequence). There are 15 residues in the CDR3. Here the CDR3 DNA reads TGCAGTGCTAGTCTCGAGCTGCTATCTGTTGATACGCAGTATTTT. Amino acids: CSASLELLSVDTQYF.

This clonotype was picked up many times. The CDR3 is CSAPGEGWGTEAFF. The DNA for the CDR3 is TGCAGTGCTCCGGGGGAGGGATGGGGGACTGAAGCTTTCTTT. The chain recombines TRBV20-1 with TRBJ1-1; D perhaps matches TRBD1 (5 bases). Germline V CDR1 and CDR2: DFQATT, SNEGSKA (reference sequence). V shed 5 bases and J shed 5 bases, with 18 bases lying between them. The CDR3 has 14 residues.

This clonotype appeared many times. The CDR3 here is CASSQDPWGPYNEQFF. The CDR3 DNA follows: TGTGCCAGCAGCCAAGATCCATGGGGGCCGTACAATGAGCAGTTCTTC. The chain is built from TRBV4-2 and TRBJ2-1; TRBD1 is a possible D gene (6 bases). Between the trimmed V and J ends, which lost 0 bases and 4 bases, there was a span of 13 bases. The CDR3 has 16 residues. Germline V gene sequence: CDR1 LGHNA, CDR2 YNFKEQ.

This clonotype was counted many times. V gene TRBV5-6 combines with J gene TRBJ2-5, with a possible D match to TRBD2 (6 bases). Germline CDR1 reads SGHDT; CDR2 reads YYEEEE. This CDR3 has 14 amino acids. Trimming left V 4 bases short and J 5 bases short, with 15 bases between. CDR3: CASSAGLSEETQYF. CDR3 nucleotides: TGTGCCAGCAGCGCGGGACTTTCAGAGGAGACCCAGTACTTC.

This clonotype showed up many times. This chain connects TRBV20-1 to TRBJ2-3, with D uncertain. Trimming cost V 3 bases and J 0 bases, with 16 bases left between them. CDR3 length: 16 amino acids. The germline CDR1 and CDR2 sequences are DFQATT and SNEGSKA (reference sequence). DNA of the CDR3: TGCAGTGCTAGTCGTATGATTACCAGGAGCACAGATACGCAGTATTTT. Its protein product is CSASRMITRSTDTQYF.

At least ten counts were recorded for this clonotype. This chain uses TRBV11-2 with TRBJ2-7; tentatively, D is TRBD2 (6 bases). Per the germline V gene, CDR1 is SGHAT and CDR2 is FQNNGV. The CDR3 length is 14 residues. Trimming shortened V by 2 bases and J by 4 bases, and 12 bases separated the two germline ends. CDR3 residues: CASSLFAGMYEQYV. The CDR3 DNA follows: TGTGCCAGCAGCTTATTTGCGGGAATGTACGAGCAGTACGTC.

Sample share makes this clonotype medium-sized. Here the CDR3 DNA reads TGCAGTGCTAGGGGGAATAACAATGAGCAGTTCTTC. Encoded protein: CSARGNNNEQFF. V and J are TRBV20-1 and TRBJ2-1; D is uncertain. This CDR3 region has 12 residues. With 3 bases removed from V and 5 bases from J, the gap between germline ends came to 8 bases. Germline CDR1 reads DFQATT; CDR2 reads SNEGSKA (reference sequence).

This clonotype was counted many times. The V call is TRBV10-3, the J call TRBJ2-7, with 9 bases matching TRBD2. Trimming cost V 10 bases and J 0 bases; bases outside gene matches: 4. CDR3 size: 13 residues. Germline V lookup: CDR1 ENHRY, CDR2 SYGVKD. The CDR3 loop reads CATQREASYEQYV. The CDR3 DNA sequence: TGTGCCACCCAGCGGGAGGCCTCCTACGAGCAGTACGTC.

Many counts were recorded for this clonotype. V gene TRBV5-1 combines with J gene TRBJ2-5; D ambiguous. The V end lost 4 bases, the J end lost 2 bases, and 9 bases lay between the germline ends. The CDR3 spans 13 residues. Looked up from germline, CDR1 is SGHRS and CDR2 is YFSETQ. CDR3: CASSAGRQETQYF. The DNA for the CDR3 is TGCGCCAGCAGCGCTGGACGGCAAGAGACCCAGTACTTC.

In its sample, this clonotype was seen many times. The CDR3 region has the DNA TGCGCCAGCATGGGTGGAGGATACCGGGACGGCTACGAGCAGTACTTC. Protein sequence: CASMGGGYRDGYEQYF. The chain combines TRBV5-1 with TRBJ2-7; perhaps D is TRBD1 or TRBD2 (5 bases each). V lost 6 bases and J 3 bases, leaving 22 bases between the germline ends. CDR3 size: 16 residues. In germline, CDR1 is SGHRS, CDR2 YFSETQ.

This clonotype was detected ten times or more. The chain recombines TRBV6-5 with TRBJ2-2, with 11 bases lining up with TRBD2. After removal of 4 bases from V and 3 bases from J, the junction contained 16 bases not matched to a gene. This CDR3 is 20 amino acids long. Per the germline V gene, CDR1 is MNHEY and CDR2 is SVGAGI. CDR3 protein: CASSFYPVAGGVVDTGELFF. DNA of the CDR3: TGTGCCAGCAGTTTTTACCCCGTAGCGGGAGGGGTAGTGGACACCGGGGAGCTGTTTTTT.

The sample holds many counts of this clonotype. This chain uses TRBV14 with TRBJ2-4, with a possible D match to TRBD1 (5 bases). The ends were cut back, 3 bases at V and 9 bases at J, with 18 bases in the middle. Per germline, CDR1 SGHDN and CDR2 FVKESK. This CDR3 region has 15 residues. In nucleotides, the CDR3 is TGTGCCAGCAGCCAGTCAGGGTGGGAAGGCAGCATTCAGTACTTC. It specifies CASSQSGWEGSIQYF.

This clonotype was detected ten times or more. The chain combines TRBV25-1 with TRBJ2-1, with D possibly being TRBD1 (6 bases). V was pared by 3 bases and J by 8 bases, with 11 bases between. Germline V CDR1 and CDR2: MGHDK, SYGVNS. The CDR3 has 13 residues. The CDR3 spells CASSEPNRDEQFF. In DNA, the CDR3 is TGTGCCAGCAGTGAGCCTAACAGGGATGAGCAGTTCTTC.

Ten or more counts support this clonotype. The CDR3 DNA reads TGTGCCAGCTCACCATCTCAGGTTTCCGGGGAGCTGTTTTTT. It codes for CASSPSQVSGELFF. V gene TRBV18 combines with J gene TRBJ2-2; D is undetermined. There are 14 residues in the CDR3. Trimming removed 2 bases from V and 6 bases from J, with 10 bases in between. From germline, CDR1 is KGHSH and CDR2 LQKENI.

By sample share, this clonotype is medium-sized (0.01 to 0.1%). The gene calls are TRBV3-1 and TRBJ2-1; perhaps TRBD2 as D (5 bases). The V gene's germline CDR1 is LGHDT and CDR2 YNNKEL (reference sequence). The CDR3 has 14 residues. Trimming left V 0 bases short and J 8 bases short, with 11 bases between. CDR3 loop: CASSQETTRDEQFF. The CDR3 coding sequence is TGTGCCAGCAGCCAAGAAACCACGAGGGATGAGCAGTTCTTC.

This clonotype was counted ten times or more. CDR3 sequence reads: CASALQPYGYTF. DNA of the CDR3: TGTGCCAGTGCCCTTCAACCGTATGGCTACACCTTC. V and J are TRBV9 and TRBJ1-2, with D unresolved. The V end lost 8 bases, the J end lost 5 bases, and 13 bases lay between the germline ends. The CDR3 runs to 12 residues. The germline CDR1 and CDR2 sequences are SGDLS and YYNGEE.

The sample holds a few counts of this clonotype. The junction departs from germline at one end; a sequencing error may be responsible. The rearrangement links TRBV6-5 to TRBJ1-1, with D hard to call. This CDR3 has 12 amino acids. CDR1 and CDR2 from the germline V gene are MNHEY and SVGAGI. The CDR3 sequence is CASSYSHRDLVF. The CDR3 bases are TGTGCCAGCAGTTACTCCCATAGAGACTTAGTCTTT.

This clonotype occurred many times. The chain employs TRBV12-3 or TRBV12-4 and TRBJ1-4; 7 nucleotides agree with TRBD1. The CDR3 length is 15 residues. The J segment lost 8 bases and the V segment lost 5 bases, leaving 11 bases of the junction unmatched. As DNA, the CDR3 is TGTGCCAGCAGTCCCTTCACAGGGGTAAACGAAAAACTGTTTTTT. Translation gives CASSPFTGVNEKLFF.

The rearrangement uses TRBV11-3 and TRBJ2-7; 7 positions agree with TRBD1. V lost 5 bases and J lost 6; bases outside the gene matches: 10. This CDR3 is built from 14 residues. Germline loops: CDR1 SGHNT, CDR2 YENEEA. Here the CDR3 reads CASSGGQPRGEQYF. As DNA, the CDR3 is TGTGCCAGCAGCGGGGGACAGCCACGGGGCGAGCAGTACTTC.

This clonotype was counted at least ten times. V usage is TRBV7-9 and J usage is TRBJ2-7; maybe TRBD1 (6 bases). The germline V and J ends were trimmed by 5 bases and 1 base, with 12 bases remaining between them. The CDR3 runs to 14 residues. Germline CDR1 is SEHNR and CDR2 is FQNEAQ (reference sequence). CDR3 nucleotides: TGTGCCAGCAGCATGACAGGTTTTTCCTACGAGCAGTACTTC. This codes for CASSMTGFSYEQYF.

Many counts were recorded for this clonotype. The chain employs TRBV21-1 and TRBJ2-2; the D call TRBD2 from the table was never checked on the DNA. TRBV21-1 is reported as a pseudogene. This CDR3 has 16 amino acids. In DNA form, the CDR3 reads TGTGCCAGCAGCAAAGCGGCTAGCGGGGCCCCCGGGGAGCTGTTTTTT. Encoded protein: CASSKAASGAPGELFF.

The V gene is TRBV20-1, the J gene TRBJ2-1; no firm D call. Trimming shortened V by 2 bases and J by 7 bases, and 12 bases separated the two germline ends. CDR1 and CDR2 from the germline V gene are DFQATT and SNEGSKA (reference sequence). The CDR3 sequence is 13 residues long. For the CDR3, the DNA is TGCAGTGCTAGAAGTCTCGTTTGGAATGAGCAGTTCTTC. Translated: CSARSLVWNEQFF.

This clonotype was seen many times. This sequence joins TRBV3-1 and TRBJ2-1; D may be TRBD2 (6 bases). From germline, CDR1 is LGHDT and CDR2 YNNKEL (reference sequence). V was shortened by 4 bases and J by 3 bases, with 13 bases between the two germline ends. The CDR3 contains 15 residues. The CDR3 is CASSRFLAIYNEQFF. Here the CDR3 DNA reads TGTGCCAGCAGCCGTTTTCTAGCGATCTACAATGAGCAGTTCTTC.

This clonotype is judged medium-sized. The V call is TRBV9, the J call TRBJ2-7; the D is unclear. The CDR3 contains 13 residues. Germline V gene sequence: CDR1 SGDLS, CDR2 YYNGEE. With 6 bases removed from V and 1 base from J, the gap between germline ends came to 11 bases. The CDR3 coding sequence is TGTGCCAGCAATCCGGACGAATCCTACGAGCAGTACTTC. It specifies CASNPDESYEQYF.

At least ten counts were recorded for this clonotype. The rearrangement joins TRBV12-3 or TRBV12-4 to TRBJ2-3, with a possible D match to TRBD1 (5 bases). The CDR3 is 14 residues long. V was clipped by 0 bases and J by 4 bases, with 8 bases between them. The CDR3 spells CASSLAQGADTQYF. The CDR3 DNA reads as TGTGCCAGCAGTTTAGCTCAGGGTGCAGATACGCAGTATTTT.

This clonotype was counted at least ten times. The junction shows a germline mismatch at one end, possibly a read error. J is TRBJ1-6 and V is TRBV7-2; D remains unclear. This CDR3 contains 13 residues. From germline, CDR1 is SGHTA and CDR2 FQGNSA. CDR3: CASSPRVSSPLNF. The CDR3 DNA follows: TGTGCCAGCAGCCCCCGGGTCTCTTCACCCCTCAACTTT.

This clonotype appeared many times. This chain connects TRBV5-1 to TRBJ2-3, with TRBD2 as a possible D gene (5 bases). The CDR3 has 14 amino acids. The germline gives CDR1 SGHRS, CDR2 YFSETQ. Trimming took off 7 bases at V and 2 bases at J, with 14 bases between the two ends. In DNA form, the CDR3 reads TGCGCCAGCTACCAGGCGGGTACCACAGATACGCAGTATTTT. It yields the protein CASYQAGTTDTQYF.

This clonotype was observed at least ten times. The CDR3 sequence is CASSPLTLYNEQFF. The CDR3 coding sequence is TGTGCCAGCAGTCCCCTAACGCTTTACAATGAGCAGTTCTTC. The chain is built from TRBV27 and TRBJ2-1; no definite D call. V dropped 5 bases and J dropped 4 bases, with 12 bases sitting between them. CDR3 length: 14 amino acids. Germline V gene data show CDR1 as MNHEY and CDR2 as SMNVEV (reference sequence).

In this sample, this clonotype is large (0.1 to 1%). This CDR3 reads CASSWDKSYEQYF. The CDR3 DNA is TGCGCCAGCAGCTGGGACAAATCCTACGAGCAGTACTTC. V gene TRBV5-1 combines with J gene TRBJ2-7, with a possible D match to TRBD1 (6 bases). Trimming took off 3 bases at V and 1 base at J, with 8 bases between the two ends. Germline V lookup: CDR1 SGHRS, CDR2 YFSETQ. This CDR3 is 13 amino acids long.